These 21 T cell receptor beta chains were all obtained from the same sample, sequenced in a study of response to subunit inactivated influenza vaccine. TCRdb redid the calling of the RT-PCR reads with MiXCR, one entry per CDR3 protein. The repertoire holds around 600,000 distinct CDR3 sequences, with approximately 10% as singletons. These data were also filed under a second study, of T cells expressing NK-cell markers. That source reports: The TCR beta cDNA came from 5'RACE template switching with UMIs.

The sample here was PBMCs from blood, taken on the day of vaccination. The receptors shown here come from a man aged 50 to 60 who received an inactivated influenza vaccine.

The rearrangement joins TRBV29-1 to TRBJ2-1; D is unresolved. V lost 4 bases and J lost 9, with 7 bases in between. Germline CDR1 SQVTM, CDR2 ANQGSEA. The CDR3 spans 10 residues. CDR3 DNA sequence: TGCAGCGTTGTTATTACTGAGCAGTTCTTC. It encodes CSVVITEQFF.

This clonotype has more than one count but fewer than ten. The chain joins TRBV20-1 to TRBJ2-2; TRBD2 matches 8 bases. This CDR3 has 16 amino acids. In germline, CDR1 is DFQATT, CDR2 SNEGSKA (reference sequence). The V gene end was trimmed by 1 base and the J gene end by 7 bases; junction bases not matched to a gene: 11. The CDR3 region has the DNA TGCAGTGCTAGAGCCTCGGGGGGGGTTAGGATCGGGGAGCTGTTTTTT. Its translation is CSARASGGVRIGELFF.

This clonotype was counted between two and nine times. This chain links TRBV7-2 with TRBJ2-3, with D possibly matching TRBD1 (6 bases). CDR3 length equals 12 residues. V lost 5 bases to trimming and J lost 4 bases, with 7 bases between them. Germline values: CDR1 SGHTA, CDR2 FQGNSA. The CDR3 nucleotides are TGTGCCAGCAGCACAGGGCCAGATACGCAGTATTTT. Protein: CASSTGPDTQYF.

Only a few counts were recorded for this clonotype. This chain uses TRBV9 with TRBJ2-3; 8 bases align to TRBD2. Trimming at V came to 3 bases and at J to 4 bases, leaving 10 bases not matched to a gene. The CDR3 has 16 amino acids. Germline CDR1 is SGDLS and CDR2 is YYNGEE. The CDR3 sequence: CASSALLAASSDTQYF. The CDR3 nucleotides are TGTGCCAGCAGCGCGTTACTAGCGGCCTCCTCAGATACGCAGTATTTT.

This clonotype was counted between two and nine times. V gene TRBV7-3 combines with J gene TRBJ2-2; weak D call: TRBD1 (6 bases). Germline CDR1 is SGHTA and CDR2 is FQGTGA. The CDR3 consists of 19 residues. V lost 2 bases, J lost 7 bases, and 26 bases lay in between. The CDR3 DNA sequence: TGTGCCAGCAGCTTACACCGCCCATTACAGGGCGGCCGGGGCGGGGAGCTGTTTTTT. It yields the protein CASSLHRPLQGGRGGELFF.

This chain joins TRBV5-5 and TRBJ1-3; D ambiguous. The CDR3 totals 15 residues. Germline-derived CDR1 and CDR2 are SGHKS and YYEKEE (reference sequence). The germline V and J ends were trimmed by 2 bases and 1 base, with 10 bases remaining between them. Here the CDR3 DNA reads TGTGCCAGCAGCTTCCGGGCAGCTTCTGGAAACACCATATATTTT. It translates to CASSFRAASGNTIYF.

There are a few counts of this clonotype. The rearrangement uses TRBV23-1 and TRBJ1-5; a weak D match, TRBD1 (6 bases). TRBV23-1 is recorded as an ORF, its role being uncertain. The CDR3 has 16 amino acids. Trimming left V 9 bases short and J 0 bases short, with 18 bases between. This CDR3 reads CASHGAGAYSNQPQHF. The CDR3, as DNA: TGCGCCAGTCACGGGGCAGGGGCTTATAGCAATCAGCCCCAGCATTTT.

This clonotype has at least ten counts. This chain links TRBV12-3 or TRBV12-4 with TRBJ2-2; D is unresolved. The CDR3 consists of 15 residues. The V and J ends lost 1 base and 3 bases respectively, with 9 bases between them. CDR3 nucleotide sequence: TGTGCCAGCAGTTTAGTTACCGGTTACACCGGGGAGCTGTTTTTT. This encodes CASSLVTGYTGELFF.

This clonotype was observed a handful of times. CDR3 coding DNA: TGCGCCAGCAGTGAGGGGGCTAGCGGGGGGATGTCGGAGACCCAGTACTTC. It is translated as CASSEGASGGMSETQYF. This rearrangement joins TRBV10-2 to TRBJ2-5, with 11 bases aligning to TRBD2. The CDR3 has 17 amino acids. V trimming: 2 bases; J trimming: 5 bases; junction bases outside the gene matches: 10. Per germline, CDR1 WSHSY and CDR2 SAAADI.

This clonotype has a handful of counts. The chain carries TRBV20-1 and TRBJ2-1, with 9 bases identical to TRBD2. Trimming at V came to 3 bases and at J to 4 bases, leaving 16 bases not matched to a gene. Germline-derived CDR1 and CDR2 are DFQATT and SNEGSKA (reference sequence). This CDR3 contains 18 residues. CDR3 residues: CSASGGLAGTLWYNEQFF. The DNA for the CDR3 is TGCAGTGCTAGCGGGGGGCTAGCGGGGACGCTGTGGTACAATGAGCAGTTCTTC.

This clonotype occurred many times. This rearrangement joins TRBV28 to TRBJ2-1, with TRBD2 identical over 8 bases. The germline CDR1 and CDR2 sequences are MDHEN and SYDVKM. The CDR3 totals 16 residues. The ends lost 3 bases at V and 7 bases at J; junction bases unmatched: 11. CDR3 region: CASSLPVAGRGNEQFF. The CDR3 DNA reads as TGTGCCAGCAGTTTGCCTGTAGCGGGAAGGGGGAATGAGCAGTTCTTC.

This clonotype was observed a handful of times. The V gene is TRBV9, the J gene TRBJ2-1; D gene uncertain. The CDR3 has 12 amino acids. CDR1 is SGDLS, CDR2 YYNGEE, per germline. V lost 0 bases and J lost 9, with 7 bases in between. CDR3 in amino acids: CASSVDGGEQFF. The CDR3, as DNA: TGTGCCAGCAGCGTAGATGGCGGTGAGCAGTTCTTC.

This clonotype has more than one count but fewer than ten. The CDR3 reads CSARDYASGTSDTQYF. For the CDR3, the DNA is TGCAGTGCTAGAGATTATGCTAGCGGGACATCAGATACGCAGTATTTT. J is TRBJ2-3 and V is TRBV20-1; TRBD2 matches at 9 bases. The CDR3 has 16 residues. V gave up 0 bases and J gave up 4 bases; unmatched junction bases: 8. Germline V gene lookup returns CDR1 DFQATT and CDR2 SNEGSKA (reference sequence).

This clonotype was found a few times. This rearrangement joins TRBV20-1 to TRBJ2-5; 9 bases are shared with TRBD1. The trim removed 4 bases at V and 5 bases at J, leaving 20 bases unmatched. Germline values: CDR1 DFQATT, CDR2 SNEGSKA (reference sequence). The length of the CDR3 is 18 residues. The CDR3 loop is CSATDPGQGLFGGETQYF. CDR3 nucleotide sequence: TGCAGTGCTACAGACCCGGGACAGGGTTTATTTGGGGGCGAGACCCAGTACTTC.

This clonotype has at least ten counts. The chain recombines TRBV28 with TRBJ2-1; no firm D call. The CDR3 spans 11 residues. Per germline, CDR1 MDHEN and CDR2 SYDVKM. Trimming removed 5 bases at V and 9 bases at J, with 8 bases between. In nucleotides, the CDR3 is TGTGCCAGCAGTAAGGTGGCTGAGCAGTTCTTC. Translated, it gives CASSKVAEQFF.

In this sample, this clonotype turned up many times. The CDR3 region has the DNA TGTGCCAGCAGCTTAGAACAGGGAGGCGACGAGCAGTACTTC. This encodes CASSLEQGGDEQYF. This chain connects TRBV7-6 to TRBJ2-7; D tentatively fits TRBD1 or TRBD2 (6 bases each). Looked up from germline, CDR1 is SGHVS and CDR2 is FNYEAQ. Trimming shortened V by 1 base and J by 5 bases, and 12 bases separated the two germline ends. The CDR3 runs to 14 residues.

This clonotype has a count of ten or more. V gene TRBV6-5 combines with J gene TRBJ1-1; TRBD1 matches at 7 bases. Losses at the gene ends were 0 bases for V and 2 bases for J; bases not matched to a gene: 3. This CDR3 comprises 15 residues. From germline, CDR1 is MNHEY and CDR2 SVGAGI. The CDR3 DNA is TGTGCCAGCAGTTACTCTGGAGGGGGCAACACTGAAGCTTTCTTT. Translated: CASSYSGGGNTEAFF.

The chain has TRBV20-1 and TRBJ2-3; possibly TRBD2 for D (7 bases). Germline CDR1 reads DFQATT; CDR2 reads SNEGSKA (reference sequence). The CDR3 has 15 residues. With 6 bases removed from V and 4 bases from J, the gap between germline ends came to 20 bases. This CDR3 is CSAPERGGRADTQYF. The CDR3 bases are TGCAGTGCCCCCGAGAGGGGGGGCCGGGCAGATACGCAGTATTTT.

The CDR3 nucleotides read TGCGCCAGCAGTGAGTCGATGGTACACTATGGCTACACCTTC. It encodes CASSESMVHYGYTF. The chain has TRBV10-2 and TRBJ1-2; no firm D call. Germline V gene data show CDR1 as WSHSY and CDR2 as SAAADI. The V end lost 0 bases, the J end lost 3 bases, and 8 bases lay between the germline ends. CDR3 length equals 14 residues.

The V gene is TRBV12-3 or TRBV12-4, the J gene TRBJ1-4; tentative D call: TRBD1 (5 bases). This CDR3 is built from 14 residues. Trimming removed 2 bases at V and 7 bases at J, with 11 bases between. Here the CDR3 DNA reads TGTGCCAGCAGTTTATTAGGGGAGGCTGAAAAACTGTTTTTT. Protein sequence: CASSLLGEAEKLFF.

The sample holds a few counts of this clonotype. The chain uses TRBV6-2 or TRBV6-3 and TRBJ2-3, with D uncertain. Germline V CDR1 and CDR2: MNHEY, SVGEGT. Trimming left V 2 bases short and J 0 bases short, with 6 bases between. This CDR3 has 14 amino acids. DNA of the CDR3: TGTGCCAGCAGTTACCCGGATAGCACAGATACGCAGTATTTT. Translating gives CASSYPDSTDTQYF.